These T cell receptor beta chains were read from a single sample in a study of shared clonotypes between healthy human individuals. Generated by immunoSEQ multiplex PCR, the TCRdb table keeps only in-frame clones and is missing some. The sample has 800,000 to 1,200,000 clones, 75% to 85% seen once. Sequencing input: memory CD4+ T cells from PBMCs. The receptors were sampled from a man aged 18-30 years in good health. Some clones in this sample may be carry-over from other donors' samples. The CDR3 runs from the conserved cysteine through the conserved F or W. A D gene is named only where the DNA matches it firmly. Not every row has a clone size; where given, it reads once, few, many or a size class.

TGTGCCACCAGTGTGGATCTAGCGGGAGGGGAGCTGTTTTTT	CATSVDLAGGELFF	few	TRBD2	TRBV2	TRBJ2-2
TGCGCCAGCAGCTTGTCGGACGGACAAGCCTACGAGCAGTACTTC	CASSLSDGQAYEQYF	NA	NA	TRBV5-1	TRBJ2-7
TGCGCCAGCAGGGGGGGCGGCCAAGGGCCCTACGAGCAGTACTTC	CASRGGGQGPYEQYF	NA	NA	TRBV5-1	TRBJ2-7
TGTGCCAGCTCACCAGGGTTGGCCGGGGAGCTGTTTTTT	CASSPGLAGELFF	NA	NA	TRBV18	TRBJ2-2
TGTGCCAGCAGTGACGGACTAGCGCCCTACAATGAGCAGTTCTTC	CASSDGLAPYNEQFF	NA	TRBD2	TRBV6-4	TRBJ2-1
TGCGCCAGCAGCTCGGGACAGGGAAGCTATGGCTACACCTTC	CASSSGQGSYGYTF	NA	TRBD1	TRBV5-1	TRBJ1-2
TGTGCCAGCAGCTTGGGCGGGGGCCAAGAGACCCAGTACTTC	CASSLGGGQETQYF	NA	TRBD2	TRBV5-4	TRBJ2-5
TGCGCCAGCAGCTTGGTGCGGTGGTCGGAGGATGAGCAGTTCTTC	CASSLVRWSEDEQFF	NA	NA	TRBV5-1	TRBJ2-1
TGCGCCAGCAGCTTGGGACGCCAGGGTGGTTTCCTATACGAGCAGTACTTC	CASSLGRQGGFLYEQYF	NA	NA	TRBV5-1	TRBJ2-7
TGTGCCATCAGTGAGGTAGCGGGAGGGTACGAGCAGTACTTC	CAISEVAGGYEQYF	once	TRBD2	TRBV10-3	TRBJ2-7
TGTGCCAGCAGTTCCCGACCAAGGGGTGGCTCCTACGAGCAGTACTTC	CASSSRPRGGSYEQYF	NA	NA	TRBV28	TRBJ2-7
TGTGCCAGCAGCCAAGGACTAGCGGATGAGCAGTTCTTC	CASSQGLADEQFF	NA	TRBD2	TRBV4-2	TRBJ2-1
TGTGCCAGCAGCCCCTCCAGCGGGAGGACGGAGACCCAGTACTTC	CASSPSSGRTETQYF	few	TRBD2	TRBV7-6	TRBJ2-5